This paragraph reports one T cell receptor beta chain. The cohort comprised adults aged roughly 18 to 90 years residing in approximately 25 US areas. The data are from a study of blood T cell repertoires in COVID-19. Study context: Sources were T cells, B-cell-depleted T cells, or PBMCs; the material itself was cDNA or gDNA.

The CDR3 is 16 amino acids. J gave up 3 bases and V 3 bases, and 5 bases lay outside the gene matches. Germline loops: CDR1 KGHDR, CDR2 SFDVKD. In the authors' workflow: Amplification with reference gene primers provided the estimates of nucleated cell counts. Libraries were prepared by immunoSEQ multiplex PCR; TCRdb keeps only in-frame clonotypes and omits some of them. The DNA gave D and trimming, while V, J and clone size come from that table. The data contain 250,000 to 400,000 clones, under 90% of them seen just once; the ten biggest clones take up approximately 5.2%. Sequencing was performed on PBMCs or T cells enriched from blood (not recorded which). The receptor's source is a man in his sixties who had recovered from COVID-19. The chain joins TRBV24-1 to TRBJ2-1; TRBD2 matches at 9 bases. The CDR3 protein is CATSDSSGRYYNEQFF. As DNA, the CDR3 is TGTGCCACCAGTGATAGTAGCGGGAGATACTACAATGAGCAGTTCTTC.